The 27 T cell receptor beta chains below were found in one sample sequenced in a study of T cells expressing NK-cell markers. TCRdb reworked the 5' RACE reads into one entry per CDR3 protein, no DNA. The listing records 350,000 to 400,000 distinct CDR3 sequences. The material sequenced was blood T cells: a sorted CD56 or NKG2C T cell subset, CD4+ or CD8+ T cells, or bulk PBMC T cells (not recorded which). The receptor set was obtained from a woman aged 45-59 years in good health.

This chain links TRBV4-1 with TRBJ2-1; TCRdb outputs TRBD2, but without DNA this stays unchecked. This CDR3 region has 15 residues. Germline values: CDR1 MGHRA, CDR2 YSYEKL. The CDR3 protein is CATKGLPSSYNEQFF.

V usage is TRBV20-1 and J usage is TRBJ2-1; TCRdb's D gene call, TRBD2, goes unchecked for lack of DNA. This CDR3 is 13 amino acids long. Germline CDR1 is DFQATT and CDR2 is SNEGSKA (reference sequence). The CDR3 protein is CSAGGRRQNEQFF.

This rearrangement joins TRBV12-5 to TRBJ2-2; as DNA is missing, the TRBD2 call by TCRdb cannot be tested. In germline, CDR1 is LGHNT, CDR2 FRNRAP. This CDR3 contains 16 residues. The CDR3 region is CASVHSGTLNTGELFF.

The chain employs TRBV11-2 and TRBJ2-1; TCRdb reports TRBD2, a call that lacks DNA to check it against. Germline values: CDR1 SGHAT, CDR2 FQNNGV. The CDR3 spans 15 residues. CDR3 loop: CASSTSGTYFPKEFF.

The V call is TRBV5-6, the J call TRBJ2-1. CDR3 size: 13 residues. Per germline, CDR1 SGHDT and CDR2 YYEEEE. The CDR3 here is CASSFPAVHEQFF.

V usage is TRBV29-1 and J usage is TRBJ1-2; the TCRdb call, TRBD1, lacks DNA for checking. The CDR3 contains 12 residues. The V gene's germline CDR1 is SQVTM and CDR2 ANQGSEA. The CDR3 loop reads CSAEGAYYGYTF.

This chain connects TRBV5-1 to TRBJ2-3; TCRdb calls TRBD2, which cannot be checked without DNA. Germline values: CDR1 SGHRS, CDR2 YFSETQ. The length of the CDR3 is 15 residues. The CDR3 sequence: CASSLQGSRTDTQYF.

The gene calls are TRBV5-1 and TRBJ2-2; TCRdb gives TRBD2 as the D gene, but with no DNA this cannot be confirmed. The length of the CDR3 is 16 residues. The germline gives CDR1 SGHRS, CDR2 YFSETQ. The CDR3 here is CASSGGLASRGGELFF.

The chain links TRBV5-5 to TRBJ2-1; the D gene TCRdb calls, TRBD2, cannot be checked with no DNA. This CDR3 comprises 16 residues. Germline CDR1 is SGHKS and CDR2 is YYEKEE (reference sequence). The CDR3 protein is CASSRGLLGSYNEQFF.

The V gene is TRBV12-3 or TRBV12-4, the J gene TRBJ1-2; TCRdb picks TRBD1, but there is no DNA to check that call. The CDR3 consists of 16 residues. CDR3 sequence: CASSSPRTGILYGYTF.

The genes are TRBV27 and TRBJ2-2; TCRdb gives TRBD1 as the D gene, but with no DNA this cannot be confirmed. The CDR3 is 17 amino acids. CDR1 and CDR2 (germline): MNHEY, SMNVEV (reference sequence). The CDR3 loop is CASSLSSGTGVTGELFF.

The chain couples TRBV25-1 to TRBJ2-7; TCRdb's D call of TRBD2 is untestable without DNA. Germline V CDR1 and CDR2: MGHDK, SYGVNS. The CDR3 covers 16 residues. CDR3 region: CASSGGTSGARGEQYF.

CDR3 amino acids: CASSFQREGTGELFF. The V gene is TRBV5-4, the J gene TRBJ2-2; TCRdb calls TRBD2, which cannot be checked without DNA. Germline lookup yields CDR1 SGHNT and CDR2 YYREEE (reference sequence). This CDR3 has 15 residues.

The CDR3 loop reads CAISPTGKGYNEQFF. The gene calls are TRBV10-3 and TRBJ2-1; absent DNA, TCRdb's TRBD1 call cannot be checked. Germline CDR1 and CDR2: ENHRY and SYGVKD. The CDR3 has 15 amino acids.

V and J are TRBV5-5 and TRBJ2-1; the D call of TRBD2 rests on TCRdb alone, since no DNA is present to check it. The germline CDR1 and CDR2 sequences are SGHKS and YYEKEE (reference sequence). This CDR3 spans 12 amino acids. The CDR3: CASSPTRGEQFF.

The chain couples TRBV9 to TRBJ2-1; TCRdb selects TRBD1, and the lack of DNA leaves this call unchecked. The CDR3 runs 16 residues. Germline CDR1 SGDLS, CDR2 YYNGEE. The CDR3 is CASSVAGPGTYNEQFF.

This sequence joins TRBV29-1 and TRBJ2-7; there is no DNA to check the TCRdb D call of TRBD1. The CDR3 length is 11 residues. Germline values: CDR1 SQVTM, CDR2 ANQGSEA. The CDR3 protein is CSVDSGDGQYF.

The chain joins TRBV6-6 to TRBJ1-1; no DNA is available, so the TRBD1 call from TCRdb remains unchecked. Germline V gene data show CDR1 as MNHNY and CDR2 as SVGAGI (reference sequence). The CDR3 is 14 residues long. The CDR3 region is CASSPMTGGTEAFF.

The rearrangement links TRBV20-1 to TRBJ2-1. This CDR3 has 16 amino acids. The germline CDR1 and CDR2 sequences are DFQATT and SNEGSKA (reference sequence). The CDR3: CSARDVRRGTYNEQFF.

The rearrangement uses TRBV5-1 and TRBJ1-5. There are 14 residues in the CDR3. CDR1 and CDR2 (germline): SGHRS, YFSETQ. This chain's CDR3 is CASSLGPRDQPQHF.

This chain connects TRBV6-5 to TRBJ2-2. CDR3 size: 18 residues. The germline V gene has CDR1 MNHEY and CDR2 SVGAGI. The chain's CDR3 is CASSYGRDFGTDTGELFF.

This sequence joins TRBV20-1 and TRBJ2-3. Germline lookup yields CDR1 DFQATT and CDR2 SNEGSKA (reference sequence). CDR3 length: 12 amino acids. The CDR3 reads CSAGVVGDTQYF.

V usage is TRBV29-1 and J usage is TRBJ2-5; TCRdb reports TRBD2, a call that lacks DNA to check it against. CDR1 and CDR2 from the germline V gene are SQVTM and ANQGSEA. The CDR3 length is 14 residues. The CDR3 is CSGAVRPGVETQYF.

The rearrangement uses TRBV28 and TRBJ2-3; TCRdb gives TRBD2 as the D gene, but with no DNA this cannot be confirmed. CDR1 is MDHEN and CDR2 is SYDVKM in the germline V gene. The CDR3 contains 19 residues. This CDR3 is CASSPRRWTSGNRTDTQYF.

V gene TRBV5-1 combines with J gene TRBJ1-1; there is no DNA to check the TCRdb D call of TRBD1. This CDR3 is built from 14 residues. CDR1 SGHRS and CDR2 YFSETQ come from the germline V gene. CDR3 loop: CASTSDSSGTEAFF.

V gene TRBV12-3 or TRBV12-4 combines with J gene TRBJ2-1; absent DNA, TCRdb's TRBD1 call cannot be checked. This CDR3 has 15 residues. CDR3 in amino acids: CASSFFGRGPNEQFF.

This rearrangement joins TRBV12-5 to TRBJ2-2. The CDR3 totals 13 residues. Germline loops: CDR1 LGHNT, CDR2 FRNRAP. The CDR3 sequence: CASGSVGTGELFF.